A selection of T cell receptor beta chains follows, all from one sample in a study of T cells in tumors after PD-1 blockade. Data came from immunoSEQ multiplex PCR; TCRdb stores just in-frame clones and leaves some out. The sample has tens of thousands of clones; more than 70% are singletons. Sequencing used PBMCs, obtained before anti-PD-1 treatment. The receptor source for this set is a human donor with basal cell carcinoma. The CDR3 runs from the conserved cysteine through the conserved F or W. The D gene is left open where the match is weak. Only part of the rows carry a size: once, few, many, or a class if the clone is expanded.

>TRBJ2-7|TRBV30|-|-
CAWSGGVYEQYF
TGTGCCTGGAGTGGGGGAGTCTACGAGCAGTACTTC
>TRBJ2-6|TRBV7-9|-|-
CASSLALLGTISGANVLTF
TGTGCCAGCAGCTTAGCTCTATTGGGCACAATCTCTGGGGCCAACGTCCTGACTTTC
>TRBJ1-6|TRBV28|-|once
CASSFPPGLNNSPLHF
TGTGCCAGCAGTTTCCCCCCGGGATTAAATAATTCACCCCTCCACTTT
>TRBJ1-3|TRBV27|-|-
CASSPWGGGTGNTIYF
TGTGCCAGCAGTCCCTGGGGAGGGGGGACTGGAAACACCATATATTTT
>TRBJ1-2|TRBV2|TRBD1|-
CASSLTGNYGYTF
TGTGCCAGCAGTTTGACAGGGAACTATGGCTACACCTTC
>TRBJ2-2|TRBV30|TRBD2|-
CAWSQGGGGTGELFF
TGTGCCTGGAGTCAAGGCGGGGGGGGCACCGGGGAGCTGTTTTTT
>TRBJ2-1|TRBV28|-|-
CASSWGVKEQFF
TGTGCCAGCAGTTGGGGGGTAAAGGAGCAGTTCTTC
>TRBJ1-2|TRBV6-5|TRBD1|-
CASSLRDRGNGYTF
TGTGCCAGCAGTCTCCGGGACAGGGGTAATGGCTACACCTTC
>TRBJ1-1|TRBV4-2|-|-
CASSQGAVGGTEAFF
TGTGCCAGCAGCCAAGGGGCGGTAGGGGGCACTGAAGCTTTCTTT
>TRBJ2-1|TRBV7-3|-|-
CASSLTGGTGEQFF
TGTGCCAGCAGCTTAACCGGGGGAACGGGTGAGCAGTTCTTC
>TRBJ1-1|TRBV3-1/TRBV3-2|-|-
CASSQSRAGAFF
TGTGCCAGCAGCCAAAGTAGGGCGGGGGCTTTCTTT
>TRBJ1-2|TRBV5-1|-|-
CASSPQAGAGGYTF
TGCGCCAGCAGCCCACAAGCGGGAGCCGGGGGCTACACCTTC
>TRBJ1-4|TRBV7-3|-|-
CASSPQVTNEKLFF
TGTGCCAGCAGCCCACAGGTAACTAATGAAAAACTGTTTTTT
>TRBJ2-7|TRBV11-1|TRBD1|-
CASSLAGDGTGAYEQYF
TGTGCCAGCAGCTTAGCAGGAGATGGGACAGGGGCCTACGAGCAGTACTTC
>TRBJ2-7|TRBV6-1|TRBD1|-
CASSEGPPDREINEQYF
TGTGCCAGCAGTGAAGGTCCCCCGGACAGGGAGATTAACGAGCAGTACTTC
>TRBJ2-5|TRBV10-2|-|few
CASTRPTGETQYF
TGCGCCAGCACACGGCCAACCGGGGAGACCCAGTACTTC